This T cell receptor (beta chain) was observed in a study of CD8 T cells in ankylosing spondylitis. The study, taken as a whole, reports: Certain motif variants had earlier been reported in reactive arthritis synovial fluid and blood. CD8+ by phenotype, disease-linked clones were relatively rare in peripheral blood.

From the 5' RACE reads, TCRdb called clonotypes with MiXCR, one entry per CDR3 protein. The data show some 250,000 distinct CDR3 sequences, roughly 8.6% seen once. On this clonotype: The antigen is not known.

This CDR3 contains 12 residues. Trimming took off 4 bases at V and 14 bases at J, with 17 bases between the two ends. CDR1 is MNHEY, CDR2 SMNVEV, per germline (reference sequence). The receptor comes from a male donor with ankylosing spondylitis or in good health (not recorded which). The genes are TRBV27 and TRBJ1-2, with TRBD1 as a possible D gene (5 bases). The source material was blood, either unsorted or a sorted T cell fraction (not recorded which). The CDR3 coding sequence is TGTGCCAGCAGTTCAACGGGACCGCGTTTGACCTTC. Its protein product is CASSSTGPRLTF.